A single sample is the source of the 30 T cell receptor beta chains below, sequenced in a study of T cells in Graves' hyperthyroidism and ophthalmopathy. RNA transcripts provided the source from which TCR beta CDR3 regions were amplified. HTBI primers were employed in a first-round RT-PCR of the TCR CDR3. TCRdb fed the multiplex PCR reads into MiXCR, producing one record per CDR3 protein. In the table there are 650,000 to 700,000 distinct CDR3 sequences, roughly 17% of which are singletons. Source material: blood. These TCRs come from a man in his fifties with Graves' hyperthyroidism.

The chain has TRBV24-1 and TRBJ1-5; unclear D gene. The length of the CDR3 is 14 residues. CDR1 is KGHDR, CDR2 SFDVKD, per germline. Trimming cost V 1 base and J 9 bases, with 12 bases left between them. CDR3 DNA sequence: TGTGCCACCAGTGATTTTTACAGTCGGGGGCCCCAGCATTTT. Protein product: CATSDFYSRGPQHF.

The chain combines TRBV5-1 with TRBJ1-6, with D uncertain. Germline CDR1 SGHRS, CDR2 YFSETQ. Between the trimmed V and J ends, which lost 7 bases and 7 bases, there was a span of 18 bases. This CDR3 comprises 15 residues. CDR3 amino acids: CASATGVLDNSPLHF. CDR3 nucleotides: TGCGCCAGCGCCACGGGAGTGTTGGACAATTCACCCCTCCACTTT.

This clonotype occurred many times. The chain has TRBV7-3 and TRBJ1-1; possibly TRBD1 for D (6 bases). The V end lost 4 bases, the J end lost 4 bases, and 13 bases lay between the germline ends. CDR3 length: 14 residues. The germline gives CDR1 SGHTA, CDR2 FQGTGA. The CDR3, as DNA: TGTGCCAGCAGCTCTCAGGGAGGGGGCACTGAAGCTTTCTTT. It codes for CASSSQGGGTEAFF.

In its sample, this clonotype was seen many times. This chain links TRBV28 with TRBJ2-7; D gene ambiguous. The CDR3 length is 12 residues. Trimming took off 6 bases at V and 8 bases at J, with 14 bases between the two ends. The V gene's germline CDR1 is MDHEN and CDR2 SYDVKM. Here the CDR3 reads CASRSSPGQQYF. DNA for the CDR3: TGTGCCAGCAGGTCAAGTCCGGGCCAGCAGTACTTC.

This clonotype has ten or more counts. J is TRBJ2-7 and V is TRBV11-2; 8 positions agree with TRBD1. This CDR3 region has 15 residues. V was clipped by 1 base and J by 4 bases; unmatched bases: 6. The V gene's germline CDR1 is SGHAT and CDR2 FQNNGV. CDR3 in amino acids: CASSLGTGFWYEQYF. The DNA of the CDR3 is TGTGCCAGCAGCTTAGGGACAGGGTTTTGGTACGAGCAGTACTTC. Full variable domain (remainder filled in from reference TRBV11-2 and TRBJ2-7): EAGVAQSPRYKIIEKRQSVAFWCNPISGHATLYWYQQILGQGPKLLIQFQNNGVVDDSQLPKDRFSAERLKGVDSTLKIQPAKLEDSAVYLCASSLGTGFWYEQYFGPGTRLTVT.

Many counts were recorded for this clonotype. The CDR3 bases are TGCAGTGCTAGAACGGGGAGGTCTTACAATGAGCAGTTCTTC. Amino acids: CSARTGRSYNEQFF. The chain joins TRBV20-1 to TRBJ2-1; the D gene is possibly TRBD2 (6 bases). V was clipped by 2 bases and J by 4 bases, with 12 bases between them. CDR1 DFQATT and CDR2 SNEGSKA come from the germline V gene (reference sequence). The CDR3 runs to 14 residues.

Many counts were recorded for this clonotype. The V call is TRBV11-2, the J call TRBJ2-1; 12 bases agree with TRBD2. The V segment lost 5 bases and the J segment 10 bases; nucleotides outside the gene matches: 12. This CDR3 is 16 amino acids long. Germline V gene sequence: CDR1 SGHAT, CDR2 FQNNGV. In DNA, the CDR3 is TGTGCCAGCAGCCACTCTCTAGCGGGAGGGCCTGTGGAGCAGTTCTTC. This gives the protein CASSHSLAGGPVEQFF.

The CDR3 region has the DNA TGTGCCAGCAGCTTATATCTGGGCTACGAGCAGTACTTC. This encodes CASSLYLGYEQYF. The chain links TRBV7-8 to TRBJ2-7; no definite D call. This CDR3 contains 13 residues. Germline CDR1 is SGHVS and CDR2 is FQNEAQ. Trimming removed 2 bases from V and 3 bases from J, with 8 bases in between.

The sample holds many counts of this clonotype. This chain joins TRBV5-5 and TRBJ1-2, with 10 bases matching TRBD1. Germline-derived CDR1 and CDR2 are SGHKS and YYEKEE (reference sequence). Germline trimming cut 4 bases from V and 8 bases from J; bases unmatched to any gene: 11. This CDR3 contains 15 residues. The CDR3 DNA reads TGTGCCAGCAGCCCATACTTTGAGACAGGGGGCGGCTACACCTTC. Protein product: CASSPYFETGGGYTF.

This clonotype was counted a few times. The CDR3 spells CASSFYDSSYNEQFF. DNA of the CDR3: TGTGCCAGCAGCTTCTATGACTCCTCGTACAATGAGCAGTTCTTC. The chain joins TRBV27 to TRBJ2-1; D is unclear. The CDR3 is made up of 15 amino acids. V dropped 6 bases and J dropped 4 bases, with 16 bases sitting between them. From germline, CDR1 is MNHEY and CDR2 SMNVEV (reference sequence).

The rearrangement joins TRBV6-1 to TRBJ2-7, with TRBD1 identical over 7 bases. Germline lookup yields CDR1 MNHNS and CDR2 SASEGT. After removal of 0 bases from V and 1 base from J, the junction contained 6 bases not matched to a gene. There are 16 residues in the CDR3. The CDR3 is CASSEAVRQGSYEQYF. CDR3 nucleotide sequence: TGTGCCAGCAGTGAAGCAGTGAGACAGGGTTCCTACGAGCAGTACTTC.

CDR3 sequence: CASSLELDFNTEAFF. CDR3 sequence (DNA): TGTGCCAGCAGCTTGGAACTGGACTTTAACACTGAAGCTTTCTTT. V and J are TRBV5-8 and TRBJ1-1; D gene ambiguous. The CDR3 covers 15 residues. From germline, CDR1 is SGHTS and CDR2 YDEGEE. The V end lost 0 bases, the J end lost 2 bases, and 11 bases lay between the germline ends.

V gene TRBV19 combines with J gene TRBJ1-2; 7 bases are shared with TRBD1. The CDR3 spans 13 residues. Trimming cost V 4 bases and J 6 bases; bases outside gene matches: 5. Germline V gene data show CDR1 as LNHDA and CDR2 as SQIVND (reference sequence). CDR3 nucleotides: TGTGCCAGTAGTACCTCCGGGACAGATGGCTACACCTTC. This gives the protein CASSTSGTDGYTF.

This clonotype has a count of ten or more. The rearrangement uses TRBV19 and TRBJ2-5; TRBD1 agrees at 8 bases. The trim removed 8 bases at V and 5 bases at J, leaving 13 bases unmatched. Germline V gene lookup returns CDR1 LNHDA and CDR2 SQIVND (reference sequence). CDR3 length equals 15 residues. The CDR3, as DNA: TGTGCCAGTGCGGACTATGGACAGGGTCTTGAGACCCAGTACTTC. Its translation is CASADYGQGLETQYF.

The V call is TRBV30, the J call TRBJ2-1; D possibly matches TRBD1 or TRBD2 (5 bases each). The length of the CDR3 is 12 residues. CDR1 is GTSNPN, CDR2 SVGIG, per germline (reference sequence). CDR3 in amino acids: CAFGASYNEQFF. Here the CDR3 DNA reads TGTGCATTCGGGGCTTCCTACAATGAGCAGTTCTTC.

This clonotype has at least ten counts. The chain combines TRBV11-2 with TRBJ1-1, with TRBD1 identical over 10 bases. V lost 4 bases and J lost 5; bases outside the gene matches: 16. The CDR3 has 18 residues. CDR1 SGHAT and CDR2 FQNNGV come from the germline V gene. The CDR3, as DNA: TGTGCCAGCAGCTCAAGAAGTTGGACAGGGGGGGTCGGGACTGAAGCTTTCTTT. As protein: CASSSRSWTGGVGTEAFF.

A note on this clonotype: A much more abundant neighbour one base away suggests this may be a read error. The rearrangement uses TRBV6-5 and TRBJ2-7; D might be TRBD2 (6 bases). CDR3 length: 13 residues. Germline CDR1 reads MNHEY; CDR2 reads SVGAGI. The CDR3 nucleotides are TGTGCCAGCAGTTACGGGACTCTCTACAAGCAGTACTTC. The encoded protein is CASSYGTLYKQYF.

The rearrangement links TRBV3-1 to TRBJ1-2, with D unresolved. The CDR3 runs to 12 residues. Germline V lookup: CDR1 LGHDT, CDR2 YNNKEL (reference sequence). V shed 1 base and J shed 4 bases, with 4 bases lying between them. The CDR3 nucleotides read TGTGCCAGCAGCCAAGGTCCCTATGGCTACACCTTC. It is translated as CASSQGPYGYTF.

This sequence joins TRBV24-1 and TRBJ2-2; TRBD2 aligns across 10 bases. Trimming at V came to 6 bases and at J to 1 base, leaving 4 bases not matched to a gene. The CDR3 covers 16 residues. The V gene's germline CDR1 is KGHDR and CDR2 SFDVKD. DNA of the CDR3: TGTGCCACCAGTAGCGGGACTAGCGAGAACACCGGGGAGCTGTTTTTT. This translates into CATSSGTSENTGELFF.

The sample holds a few counts of this clonotype. The chain recombines TRBV12-3 or TRBV12-4 with TRBJ2-7; 10 bases line up with TRBD2. The length of the CDR3 is 15 residues. V trimming: 2 bases; J trimming: 5 bases; junction bases outside the gene matches: 6. For the CDR3, the DNA is TGTGCCAGCAGTTTATTAGCTAGCGGGAGCCACGAGCAGTACTTC. Translating it yields CASSLLASGSHEQYF.

This clonotype has a count of ten or more. The chain is built from TRBV10-3 and TRBJ1-4; unclear D gene. This CDR3 region has 12 residues. Trimming took 2 bases from V and 7 from J, leaving 5 bases between them. From germline, CDR1 is ENHRY and CDR2 SYGVKD. CDR3 coding DNA: TGTGCCATCAGTGAGGGACGTGAAAAACTGTTTTTT. Translating gives CAISEGREKLFF.

This clonotype was seen repeatedly, ten times or more. This rearrangement joins TRBV19 to TRBJ1-1; D gene unclear. Germline V gene lookup returns CDR1 LNHDA and CDR2 SQIVND (reference sequence). Between the trimmed V and J ends, which lost 8 bases and 0 bases, there was a span of 10 bases. The CDR3 totals 13 residues. The CDR3 nucleotides read TGTGCCAGTTGCGTGAGCATGAACACTGAAGCTTTCTTT. The encoded protein is CASCVSMNTEAFF.

In this sample, this clonotype turned up many times. The chain links TRBV10-3 to TRBJ1-5, with TRBD1 matching 9 bases. Germline lookup yields CDR1 ENHRY and CDR2 SYGVKD. This CDR3 is built from 17 residues. After removal of 0 bases from V and 7 bases from J, the junction contained 10 bases not matched to a gene. This CDR3 reads CAISESNFLGQGQPQHF. The CDR3 DNA reads as TGTGCCATCAGTGAGTCGAATTTTTTGGGACAGGGACAGCCCCAGCATTTT.

This clonotype was seen ten or more times. This rearrangement joins TRBV28 to TRBJ2-1; D is perhaps TRBD2 (7 bases). The CDR3 totals 16 residues. V was shortened by 5 bases and J by 0 bases, with 14 bases between the two germline ends. Germline CDR1 and CDR2: MDHEN and SYDVKM. CDR3 loop: CASSSGLGGSYNEQFF. CDR3 sequence (DNA): TGTGCCAGCAGTAGCGGACTAGGGGGCTCCTACAATGAGCAGTTCTTC.

Ten or more counts support this clonotype. This chain uses TRBV29-1 with TRBJ2-7; possible D gene TRBD1, 5 bases. V gave up 4 bases and J gave up 1 base, with 14 bases separating them. This CDR3 has 14 amino acids. CDR1 and CDR2 (germline): SQVTM, ANQGSEA. Here the CDR3 DNA reads TGCAGCGTTGGAATTTGGGGCGGTTCCTACGAGCAGTACTTC. This sequence encodes CSVGIWGGSYEQYF.

The sample holds many counts of this clonotype. CDR3 amino acids: CASGQGSIGAEQYF. Here the CDR3 DNA reads TGTGCCAGCGGACAGGGAAGTATAGGGGCCGAGCAGTACTTC. This sequence joins TRBV13 and TRBJ2-7; 8 nucleotides line up with TRBD1. V dropped 8 bases and J dropped 6; count of bases not matched to a gene: 12. The CDR3 sequence is 14 residues long. Germline V gene lookup returns CDR1 PRHDT and CDR2 FYEKMQ (reference sequence). Filled out from reference TRBV13 and TRBJ2-7, the complete variable domain reads AAGVIQSPRHLIKEKRETATLKCYPIPRHDTVYWYQQGPGQDPQFLISFYEKMQSDKGSIPDRFSAQQFSDYHSELNMSSLELGDSALYFCASGQGSIGAEQYFGPGTRLTVT.

This clonotype was observed at least ten times. The chain has TRBV7-2 and TRBJ2-3; 11 bases match TRBD2. Germline CDR1 SGHTA, CDR2 FQGNSA. The CDR3 is made up of 14 amino acids. Trimming cost V 3 bases and J 5 bases; bases outside gene matches: 1. The CDR3: CASSFGTSGDTQYF. In DNA form, the CDR3 reads TGTGCCAGCAGCTTCGGGACTAGCGGAGATACGCAGTATTTT.

This clonotype occurred many times. The V gene is TRBV28, the J gene TRBJ2-3; 12 bases match TRBD2. This CDR3 has 15 residues. Trimming removed 7 bases from V and 2 bases from J; junction bases left unmatched: 4. In germline, CDR1 is MDHEN, CDR2 SYDVKM. The DNA for the CDR3 is TGTGCCAGCACGCGGACTAGCGGGACCACAGATACGCAGTATTTT. Translated: CASTRTSGTTDTQYF.

There are many counts of this clonotype. The genes are TRBV7-9 and TRBJ2-1; 9 bases line up with TRBD2. J was trimmed by 6 bases and V by 5 bases; bases with no gene match: 5. Per the germline V gene, CDR1 is SEHNR and CDR2 is FQNEAQ (reference sequence). The CDR3 has 14 residues. The CDR3 bases are TGTGCCAGCAGCCCCGGGACTAGCTTCAATGAGCAGTTCTTC. Its translation is CASSPGTSFNEQFF.

This clonotype was picked up many times. The J gene is TRBJ2-7, the V gene TRBV27; 7 bases map to TRBD1. Trimming at V came to 6 bases and at J to 2 bases, leaving 4 bases not matched to a gene. Germline-derived CDR1 and CDR2 are MNHEY and SMNVEV (reference sequence). The CDR3 is 13 residues long. CDR3 in amino acids: CASRKQGPYEQYF. DNA for the CDR3: TGTGCCAGCAGAAAACAGGGGCCCTACGAGCAGTACTTC.